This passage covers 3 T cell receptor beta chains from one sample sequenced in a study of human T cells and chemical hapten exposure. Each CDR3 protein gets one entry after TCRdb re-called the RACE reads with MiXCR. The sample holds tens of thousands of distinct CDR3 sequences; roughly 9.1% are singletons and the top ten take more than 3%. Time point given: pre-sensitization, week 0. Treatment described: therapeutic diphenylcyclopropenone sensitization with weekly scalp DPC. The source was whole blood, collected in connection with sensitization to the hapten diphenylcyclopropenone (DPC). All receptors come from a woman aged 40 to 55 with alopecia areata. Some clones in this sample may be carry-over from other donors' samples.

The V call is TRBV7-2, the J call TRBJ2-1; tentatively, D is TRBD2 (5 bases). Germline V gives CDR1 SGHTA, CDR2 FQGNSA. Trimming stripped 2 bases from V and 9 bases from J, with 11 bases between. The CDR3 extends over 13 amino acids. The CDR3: CASSLLRVGEQFF. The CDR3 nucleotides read TGTGCCAGCAGCTTACTGAGGGTTGGTGAGCAGTTCTTC. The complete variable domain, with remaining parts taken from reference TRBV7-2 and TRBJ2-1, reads GAGVSQSPSNKVTEKGKDVELRCDPISGHTALYWYRQSLGQGLEFLIYFQGNSAPDKSGLPSDRFSAERTGGSVSTLTIQRTQQEDSAVYLCASSLLRVGEQFFGPGTRLTVL.

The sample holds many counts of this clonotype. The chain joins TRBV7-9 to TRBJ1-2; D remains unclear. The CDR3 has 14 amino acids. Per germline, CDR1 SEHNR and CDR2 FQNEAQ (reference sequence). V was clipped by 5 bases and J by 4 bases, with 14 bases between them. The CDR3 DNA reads TGTGCCAGCAGCCTAGACTCTTTTACCTATGGCTACACCTTC. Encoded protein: CASSLDSFTYGYTF. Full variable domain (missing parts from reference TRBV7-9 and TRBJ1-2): DTGVSQNPRHKITKRGQNVTFRCDPISEHNRLYWYRQTLGQGPEFLTYFQNEAQLEKSRLLSDRFSAERPKGSFSTLEIQRTEQGDSAMYLCASSLDSFTYGYTFGSGTRLTVV.

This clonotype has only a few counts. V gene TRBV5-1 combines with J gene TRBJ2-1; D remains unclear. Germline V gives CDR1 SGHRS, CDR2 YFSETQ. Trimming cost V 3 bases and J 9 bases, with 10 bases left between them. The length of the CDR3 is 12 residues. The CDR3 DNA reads TGCGCCAGCAGCTCGGACCTTCTTGAGCAGTTCTTC. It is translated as CASSSDLLEQFF.